This TCR beta chain was documented in a study of OX40 agonist ivuxolimab in advanced cancers. In the study overall: With a range of roughly 20 to 80, age averaged about 58 years, and more than 75% were male. Regarding the study as a whole: There was clonal expansion of CD4+ and CD8+ blood T cells by week 6 at 0.1 to 3.0 mg/kg. On average, CD8+ T cells had more expanded clones than CD4+.

A remark on this clone: As yet, its antigen is unknown.

Here immunoSEQ multiplex PCR was the method, and the copy in TCRdb shows in-frame clones only, minus some. Of 60,000 to 80,000 clones in the sample, roughly three quarters were seen once. The CDR3 loop spans 15 amino acids. Trimming stripped 6 bases from V and 4 bases from J, with 18 bases between. CDR1 and CDR2 from the germline V gene are MDHEN and SYDVKM. The input for sequencing was CD4+ or CD8+ T cells sorted from blood, taken in a trial of the OX40 agonist ivuxolimab. The rearrangement joins TRBV28 to TRBJ1-2, with D possibly TRBD1 on 6 matching bases. This TCR was sampled from an adult with an advanced solid tumor such as melanoma, head and neck, liver or kidney cancer. Written as DNA, the CDR3 is TGTGCCAGCAGGAAAAACGGACAGTTTCTCTATGGCTACACCTTC. Amino acids: CASRKNGQFLYGYTF.